What follows are 9 T cell receptor beta chains derived from one specimen sequenced in a study of T cells in Graves' hyperthyroidism and ophthalmopathy. The investigators amplified TCR beta CDR3 regions from RNA transcripts. When the TCR CDR3 underwent first-round RT-PCR, the HTBI primer set was used. TCRdb re-called the multiplex PCR reads through MiXCR, storing one row per CDR3 protein. In the table there are hundreds of thousands of distinct CDR3 sequences, about a sixth of which are singletons. Specimen: blood. Every receptor here comes from a woman aged 18-29 years with Graves' ophthalmopathy.

CDR3 in amino acids: CASTDVTNEKLFF. In nucleotides, the CDR3 is TGCGCCAGCACGGACGTAACTAATGAAAAACTGTTTTTT. The gene calls are TRBV10-2 and TRBJ1-4, with D unclear. The V gene lost 7 bases and the J gene lost 1 base, with 7 bases spanning the gap. Germline CDR1 WSHSY, CDR2 SAAADI. CDR3 length: 13 amino acids.

The sample holds a few counts of this clonotype. The rearrangement joins TRBV14 to TRBJ2-1; weak D call: TRBD2 (6 bases). Germline CDR1 SGHDN, CDR2 FVKESK. The V gene lost 4 bases and the J gene lost 1 base, with 17 bases spanning the gap. The CDR3 runs 17 residues. CDR3 DNA: TGTGCCAGCAGCCCCCAAGCGGGCGGGTTTTCCTACAATGAGCAGTTCTTC. It encodes CASSPQAGGFSYNEQFF.

This clonotype was counted many times. The CDR3 region has the DNA TGTGCCAGCTCACCACCGGTTCGCAGGAGCTACCAAGAGACCCAGTACTTC. As protein: CASSPPVRRSYQETQYF. The V call is TRBV18, the J call TRBJ2-5; no firm D call. Looked up from germline, CDR1 is KGHSH and CDR2 is LQKENI. The CDR3 sequence is 17 residues long. Trimming stripped 0 bases from V and 0 bases from J, with 14 bases between.

This clonotype was observed a handful of times. The rearrangement links TRBV6-1 to TRBJ1-1, with unresolved D. Germline loops: CDR1 MNHNS, CDR2 SASEGT. Deletions cut 8 bases from V and 9 bases from J, with 13 bases between. The CDR3 has 11 amino acids. The CDR3 is CASSLISKAFF. CDR3 sequence (DNA): TGTGCCAGCTCACTAATCTCGAAAGCTTTCTTT.

The chain employs TRBV29-1 and TRBJ1-2; D remains ambiguous. Deletions cut 4 bases from V and 7 bases from J, with 13 bases between. The CDR3 length is 12 residues. From germline, CDR1 is SQVTM and CDR2 ANQGSEA. CDR3 sequence (DNA): TGCAGCGTTGTTAAAAGTCGGGGTGGCTACACCTTC. Translated: CSVVKSRGGYTF.

This clonotype was detected ten times or more. The V and J genes are TRBV2 and TRBJ1-1, with 8 positions matching TRBD1. This CDR3 contains 15 residues. The ends lost 4 bases at V and 5 bases at J; junction bases unmatched: 9. Germline values: CDR1 SNHLY, CDR2 FYNNEI. DNA for the CDR3: TGTGCCAGCAGTGCATTGACAGGGGAGAGGACTGAAGCTTTCTTT. This codes for CASSALTGERTEAFF. Looking up the rest from reference TRBV2 and TRBJ1-1 gives the full variable domain: EPEVTQTPSHQVTQMGQEVILRCVPISNHLYFYWYRQILGQKVEFLVSFYNNEISEKSEIFDDQFSVERPDGSNFTLKIRSTKLEDSAMYFCASSALTGERTEAFFGQGTRLTVV.

Ten or more counts support this clonotype. The rearrangement joins TRBV2 to TRBJ1-1; perhaps TRBD1 as D (5 bases). This CDR3 region has 14 residues. Germline loops: CDR1 SNHLY, CDR2 FYNNEI. V lost 5 bases and J lost 4, with 14 bases in between. The CDR3 loop reads CASSPDGTITEAFF. The DNA of the CDR3 is TGTGCCAGCAGTCCAGACGGGACGATCACTGAAGCTTTCTTT.

The sample holds a few counts of this clonotype. The chain has TRBV6-1 and TRBJ2-1; D call uncertain. Germline V gene lookup returns CDR1 MNHNS and CDR2 SASEGT. The CDR3 is 13 amino acids. Trimming took 6 bases from V and 10 from J, leaving 16 bases between them. The CDR3: CASSLTWNEEQFF. The CDR3 DNA follows: TGTGCCAGCAGCCTAACGTGGAATGAGGAGCAGTTCTTC.

The chain joins TRBV6-2 or TRBV6-3 to TRBJ2-7, with a weak D call TRBD2 (7 bases). The germline CDR1 and CDR2 sequences are MNHEY and SVGEGT. CDR3 length: 15 amino acids. The ends were cut back, 6 bases at V and 5 bases at J, with 20 bases in the middle. The CDR3 DNA reads as TGTGCCAGCAGAGACCAGGGTGGGAGGGACAACGAGCAGTACTTC. Protein: CASRDQGGRDNEQYF.